Listed here are 19 T cell receptor beta chains from one sample, sequenced in a study of T cell responses to AZD1222 COVID-19 vaccine. Some clones are missing from TCRdb's copy, which holds only in-frame ones; the method was immunoSEQ multiplex PCR. Altogether about 200,000 clones are present, around 94% being singletons, with the ten largest covering approximately 1.7%. This specimen consisted of peripheral blood, obtained 28 days after the second dose of the MenACWY control vaccine. The receptors come from an adult who received the MenACWY meningococcal vaccine as a control.

The chain joins TRBV27 to TRBJ2-7; maybe TRBD1 (6 bases). The germline V gene encodes CDR1 MNHEY and CDR2 SMNVEV (reference sequence). Trimming removed 2 bases at V and 0 bases at J, with 11 bases between. This CDR3 region has 15 residues. CDR3 protein: CASSLGVGGSYEQYF. The CDR3 DNA follows: TGTGCCAGCAGTTTAGGGGTAGGGGGCTCCTACGAGCAGTACTTC.

V and J are TRBV29-1 and TRBJ2-5; 7 positions agree with TRBD2. The CDR3 loop spans 13 amino acids. From germline, CDR1 is SQVTM and CDR2 ANQGSEA. The J segment lost 4 bases and the V segment lost 4 bases, leaving 6 bases of the junction unmatched. As DNA, the CDR3 is TGCAGCGTTGTAGGGACTATTATAGAGACCCAGTACTTC. Amino acids: CSVVGTIIETQYF.

V is TRBV18 and J is TRBJ1-6; perhaps TRBD1 as D (6 bases). Germline CDR1 and CDR2: KGHSH and LQKENI. The CDR3 length is 14 residues. Deletions cut 5 bases from V and 4 bases from J, with 9 bases between. CDR3 loop: CASSEDRYNSPLHF. The CDR3 nucleotides are TGTGCCAGCTCAGAGGACAGATATAATTCACCCCTCCACTTT.

This chain links TRBV6-2 or TRBV6-3 with TRBJ1-1; the match to TRBD1 covers 8 bases. Germline CDR1 is MNHEY and CDR2 is SVGEGT. The CDR3 extends over 13 amino acids. V lost 5 bases to trimming and J lost 8 bases; unmatched junction nucleotides: 7. This chain's CDR3 is CASSIKTGAEAFF. Written as DNA, the CDR3 is TGTGCCAGCAGTATAAAGACAGGGGCGGAAGCTTTCTTT.

The chain is built from TRBV6-5 and TRBJ1-5; no reliable D call. CDR1 is MNHEY, CDR2 SVGAGI, per germline. The V end lost 2 bases, the J end lost 3 bases, and 11 bases lay between the germline ends. This CDR3 has 15 residues. CDR3 sequence reads: CASSYTLRDNQPQHF. The DNA of the CDR3 is TGTGCCAGCAGTTACACGCTTAGAGACAATCAGCCCCAGCATTTT.

The V and J genes are TRBV7-2 and TRBJ2-3, with D unclear. The V end was cut by 1 base, the J end by 6 bases, with 23 bases between. CDR1 SGHTA and CDR2 FQGNSA come from the germline V gene. The CDR3 extends over 18 amino acids. The DNA of the CDR3 is TGTGCCAGCAGCTTAGGGTGGGCCGGTTCAATGTGGGTGGATACGCAGTATTTT. This gives the protein CASSLGWAGSMWVDTQYF.

The chain recombines TRBV2 with TRBJ2-7; D is perhaps TRBD1 (6 bases). Germline-derived CDR1 and CDR2 are SNHLY and FYNNEI. The CDR3 spans 14 residues. V was cut by 3 bases and J by 5 bases, with 14 bases left in between. In DNA form, the CDR3 reads TGTGCCAGCAGTGAGGGACACCTTAAGAACGAGCAGTACTTC. It encodes CASSEGHLKNEQYF.

The chain joins TRBV15 to TRBJ2-3; possibly TRBD2 for D (6 bases). Trimming took 0 bases from V and 2 from J, leaving 12 bases between them. Per germline, CDR1 LNHNV and CDR2 YYDKDF (reference sequence). The CDR3 totals 16 residues. In DNA, the CDR3 is TGTGCCACCAGCAGAGATTCCAGGCGGGACACAGATACGCAGTATTTT. It codes for CATSRDSRRDTDTQYF. Full variable domain (rest looked up from reference TRBV15 and TRBJ2-3): DAMVIQNPRYQVTQFGKPVTLSCSQTLNHNVMYWYQQKSSQAPKLLFHYYDKDFNNEADTPDNFQSRRPNTSFCFLDIRSPGLGDTAMYLCATSRDSRRDTDTQYFGPGTRLTVL.

This rearrangement joins TRBV11-2 to TRBJ2-7; D is ambiguous. V lost 1 base to trimming and J lost 4 bases, with 11 bases between them. Germline CDR1 SGHAT, CDR2 FQNNGV. The CDR3 loop spans 14 amino acids. The CDR3 sequence is CASSLARTGYEQYF. In DNA, the CDR3 is TGTGCCAGCAGCTTAGCCAGGACCGGGTACGAGCAGTACTTC. The entire variable domain, with the rest obtained from reference TRBV11-2 and TRBJ2-7, is as follows: EAGVAQSPRYKIIEKRQSVAFWCNPISGHATLYWYQQILGQGPKLLIQFQNNGVVDDSQLPKDRFSAERLKGVDSTLKIQPAKLEDSAVYLCASSLARTGYEQYFGPGTRLTVT.

The chain combines TRBV2 with TRBJ1-1, with D unclear. This CDR3 spans 14 amino acids. Trimming removed 6 bases from V and 4 bases from J, with 15 bases in between. CDR1 and CDR2 (germline): SNHLY, FYNNEI. Here the CDR3 DNA reads TGTGCCAGCAGGCAAAGCAGTGAACGCACTGAAGCTTTCTTT. Amino acids: CASRQSSERTEAFF.

The sample holds a few counts of this clone. The genes are TRBV28 and TRBJ1-2; D unclear. Trimming stripped 5 bases from V and 4 bases from J, with 8 bases between. The CDR3 totals 12 residues. CDR1 and CDR2 from the germline V gene are MDHEN and SYDVKM. CDR3 sequence reads: CASSLSLYGYTF. The CDR3 coding sequence is TGTGCCAGCAGTCTCTCTCTCTATGGCTACACCTTC.

V usage is TRBV2 and J usage is TRBJ1-6; no definite D call. Trimming took off 2 bases at V and 11 bases at J, with 10 bases between the two ends. Germline lookup yields CDR1 SNHLY and CDR2 FYNNEI. This CDR3 contains 13 residues. The CDR3: CASSERFSTPLHF. CDR3 nucleotides: TGTGCCAGCAGTGAAAGATTTAGTACACCCCTCCACTTT.

The chain has TRBV7-9 and TRBJ1-6, with 7 bases that match TRBD1. The CDR3 covers 14 residues. Unmatched junction bases numbered 7, after V lost 4 bases and J lost 10 bases. The germline V gene has CDR1 SEHNR and CDR2 FQNEAQ (reference sequence). The CDR3 nucleotides read TGTGCCAGCAGCTGGTCCCAGGGGGACTCACCCCTCCACTTT. Translated, it gives CASSWSQGDSPLHF.

The V and J genes are TRBV3-1 (or the pseudogene TRBV3-2) and TRBJ2-2; unclear D gene. CDR1 and CDR2 from the germline V gene are LGHDT and YNNKEL (reference sequence). Trimming stripped 4 bases from V and 4 bases from J, with 10 bases between. This CDR3 has 14 residues. The CDR3 is CASSPPPGTGELFF. The CDR3 bases are TGTGCCAGCAGCCCACCGCCAGGCACCGGGGAGCTGTTTTTT.

The chain carries TRBV2 and TRBJ1-2; D gene uncertain. This CDR3 has 12 amino acids. The V gene lost 8 bases and the J gene lost 3 bases, with 10 bases spanning the gap. The germline V gene encodes CDR1 SNHLY and CDR2 FYNNEI. The CDR3 sequence: CASQGYDYGYTF. The CDR3 DNA reads as TGTGCCAGCCAAGGGTATGACTATGGCTACACCTTC.

This rearrangement joins TRBV7-8 to TRBJ1-5; TRBD1 is a possible D gene (6 bases). The germline V and J ends were trimmed by 5 bases and 0 bases, with 11 bases remaining between them. CDR3 length equals 15 residues. Germline-derived CDR1 and CDR2 are SGHVS and FQNEAQ. Here the CDR3 DNA reads TGTGCCAGCAGCCCGGGACAAAATAGCAATCAGCCCCAGCATTTT. This codes for CASSPGQNSNQPQHF.

V is TRBV21-1 and J is TRBJ2-7; whether TRBD2, the table's D call, matches the DNA was not checked. TRBV21-1 is a pseudogene. The CDR3 runs to 13 residues. CDR3 protein: CARFRGGSYEQYF. In DNA, the CDR3 is TGTGCCAGGTTTCGCGGGGGCTCATACGAGCAGTACTTC.

V is TRBV4-1 and J is TRBJ1-1; D call uncertain. The ends were cut back, 1 base at V and 1 base at J, with 7 bases in the middle. Per the germline V gene, CDR1 is MGHRA and CDR2 is YSYEKL. CDR3 length: 14 amino acids. The CDR3 DNA reads as TGCGCCAGCAGCCAAGGGGTTGGGAACACTGAAGCTTTCTTT. Amino acids: CASSQGVGNTEAFF.

The gene calls are TRBV6-1 and TRBJ2-2; unclear D gene. The germline CDR1 and CDR2 sequences are MNHNS and SASEGT. The CDR3 sequence is 16 residues long. V lost 2 bases, J lost 3 bases, and 13 bases lay in between. CDR3 in DNA: TGTGCCAGCAGTGAACAGGTGGGCAGCTACACCGGGGAGCTGTTTTTT. The encoded protein is CASSEQVGSYTGELFF.